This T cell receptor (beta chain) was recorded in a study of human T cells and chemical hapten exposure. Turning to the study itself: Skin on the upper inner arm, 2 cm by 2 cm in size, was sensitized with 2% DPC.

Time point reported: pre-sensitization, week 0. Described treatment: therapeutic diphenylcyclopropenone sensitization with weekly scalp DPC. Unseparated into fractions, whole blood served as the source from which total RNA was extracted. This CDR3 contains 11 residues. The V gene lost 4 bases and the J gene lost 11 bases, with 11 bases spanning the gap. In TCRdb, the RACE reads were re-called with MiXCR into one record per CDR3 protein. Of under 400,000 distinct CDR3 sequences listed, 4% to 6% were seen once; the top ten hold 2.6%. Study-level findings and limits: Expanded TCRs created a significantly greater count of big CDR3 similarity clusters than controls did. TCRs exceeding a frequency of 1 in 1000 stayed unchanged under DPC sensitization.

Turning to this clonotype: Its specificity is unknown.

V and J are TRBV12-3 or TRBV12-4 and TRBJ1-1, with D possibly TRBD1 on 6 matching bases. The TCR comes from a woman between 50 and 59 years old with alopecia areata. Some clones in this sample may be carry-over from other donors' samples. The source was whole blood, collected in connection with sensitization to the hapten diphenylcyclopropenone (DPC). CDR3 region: CASSSTGKAFF. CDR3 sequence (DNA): TGTGCCAGCAGTTCCACAGGGAAGGCTTTCTTT.